The clone carrying this TCR beta chain was counted between two and nine times. Primers for the PCR totalled 60 Vbeta and 13 Jbeta. The repertoire was sequenced with immunoSEQ multiplex PCR; TCRdb's copy has only in-frame clones and lacks some. Of around 170,000 clones in the sample, over 65% were seen once. These data come from a study of cytomegalovirus exposure and HLA in healthy donors. Sequenced material: PBMCs. This receptor was identified in a woman in her forties or fifties in good health and CMV-seropositive.

The CDR3 DNA sequence: TGTGCCAGCAGCGCAAGACTAGCGGGGGGGCTGTTTACCGGGGAGCTGTTTTTT. This translates into CASSARLAGGLFTGELFF. The V call is TRBV9, the J call TRBJ2-2; 14 nucleotides match TRBD2. With V trimmed by 3 bases and J by 5 bases, 9 bases remained unmatched. Germline V CDR1 and CDR2: SGDLS, YYNGEE. The CDR3 has 18 residues.